The rows below give T cell receptor beta chains drawn from one sample of a study of cytomegalovirus exposure and HLA in healthy donors. Libraries were prepared by immunoSEQ multiplex PCR; TCRdb keeps only in-frame clonotypes and omits some of them. The sample lists about 220,000 clones; approximately 86% were seen once. The sequenced sample consisted of PBMCs. The receptors here all came from a woman aged 18-35 years in good health and CMV-seronegative. Each CDR3 is given with its conserved first and last residue. D genes are given only for firm matches. Expanded clones are given a class, and other clones once, few, many or no size at all.

cdr3_aa cdr3_nt d_call j_call clone_size v_call
CASSQDIGQMDYGYTF TGCGCCAGCAGCCAAGATATCGGACAGATGGACTATGGCTACACCTTC . TRBJ1-2 . TRBV4-1
CAKTGNEQYF TGTGCCAAAACAGGGAACGAGCAGTACTTC . TRBJ2-7 . TRBV19
CAWSGLAGVNTGELFF TGTGCCTGGAGTGGCCTAGCGGGAGTCAACACCGGGGAGCTGTTTTTT TRBD2 TRBJ2-2 once TRBV30
CASSYTGQGLAGELFF TGTGCCAGCAGTTACACGGGACAGGGACTGGCCGGGGAGCTGTTTTTT TRBD1 TRBJ2-2 once TRBV6-5
CASSAGQVTYEQYF TGTGCCAGCAGCGCCGGACAGGTAACCTACGAGCAGTACTTC TRBD1 TRBJ2-7 . TRBV9
CASSEGTDSGQYF TGTGCCAGCAGCGAAGGGACAGACTCAGGGCAGTACTTC TRBD1 TRBJ2-7 few TRBV9
CSVSGANYGYTF TGCAGCGTCTCGGGAGCTAACTATGGCTACACCTTC . TRBJ1-2 . TRBV29-1
CSAPNRWNEQFF TGCAGCGCTCCTAACAGGTGGAATGAGCAGTTCTTC . TRBJ2-1 . TRBV29-1
CASSLSRGNTEAFF TGTGCCAGCAGCTTGTCCCGGGGAAACACTGAAGCTTTCTTT . TRBJ1-1 once TRBV5-5
CASSSGGGNQPQHF TGTGCCAGCAGTTCAGGGGGAGGCAATCAGCCCCAGCATTTT TRBD1 TRBJ1-5 . TRBV27
CASSLDSSFYGYTF TGTGCCAGCAGCTTGGACAGCTCCTTCTATGGCTACACCTTC . TRBJ1-2 . TRBV5-4
CASSSSPGQGHYGYTF TGTGCCAGCAGTTCCTCCCCGGGACAGGGGCACTATGGCTACACCTTC TRBD1 TRBJ1-2 . TRBV28
CASRETFKETQYF TGTGCCAGCAGAGAAACTTTCAAAGAGACCCAGTACTTC . TRBJ2-5 . TRBV28
CASSLLEGPTEYANYGYTF TGTGCCAGCAGCTTGTTGGAGGGCCCGACTGAGTATGCTAACTATGGCTACACCTTC . TRBJ1-2 once TRBV5-6
CASSLGLVVNEQFF TGTGCCAGCAGCTTGGGACTAGTAGTGAATGAGCAGTTCTTC TRBD2 TRBJ2-1 . TRBV7-4
CSVSLGGSSYEQYF TGCAGCGTGTCATTGGGGGGATCCTCCTACGAGCAGTACTTC . TRBJ2-7 . TRBV29-1
CASSLFTENEKLFF TGTGCCAGCAGCTTATTTACAGAGAATGAAAAACTGTTTTTT . TRBJ1-4 . TRBV13
CASRSNSGSFSEQFF TGTGCCAGCAGATCTAATAGCGGGAGCTTTAGTGAGCAGTTCTTC TRBD2 TRBJ2-1 . TRBV28
CAGSSGPTDTQYF TGTGCCGGGTCTAGCGGACCCACAGATACGCAGTATTTT TRBD2 TRBJ2-3 . TRBV11-2
CASSYSRAAGGREQYF TGTGCCAGCAGTTATTCTCGGGCGGCGGGAGGGCGCGAGCAGTACTTC TRBD2 TRBJ2-7 once TRBV6-5
CASSHGGFLETQYF TGTGCCAGCAGCCACGGCGGTTTCCTCGAGACCCAGTACTTC . TRBJ2-5 . TRBV14
CASTERDEQYF TGTGCCAGCACCGAACGAGACGAGCAGTACTTC . TRBJ2-7 . TRBV28
CASSWDGRGWDTEAFF TGTGCCAGCAGTTGGGATGGCAGGGGATGGGACACTGAAGCTTTCTTT . TRBJ1-1 . TRBV28
CASFSSAYEQYF TGTGCCAGCTTCTCTAGTGCCTACGAGCAGTACTTC . TRBJ2-7 . TRBV2
CASSPQGNTGELFF TGTGCCAGCTCCCCCCAGGGGAACACCGGGGAGCTGTTTTTT . TRBJ2-2 . TRBV18
CASSERGLAPNEQFF TGTGCCAGCAGTGAAAGGGGACTAGCTCCAAATGAGCAGTTCTTC TRBD2 TRBJ2-1 . TRBV2
CASRTGVGAETQYF TGTGCCAGCAGAACGGGAGTCGGGGCAGAGACCCAGTACTTC . TRBJ2-5 . TRBV2
CASSSGGFVGTETQYF TGTGCCAGCAGCTCTGGGGGCTTCGTCGGGACGGAGACCCAGTACTTC . TRBJ2-5 . TRBV5-5
CASSPDSLPYEQYF TGTGCCAGCAGCCCAGACTCCCTACCCTACGAGCAGTACTTC . TRBJ2-7 . TRBV9
CATSSDRELVEAFF TGTGCCACCAGCAGCGACAGGGAGCTGGTTGAAGCTTTCTTT TRBD1 TRBJ1-1 . TRBV15
CASSLEVGVGDNEQFF TGTGCCAGCAGCTTAGAGGTGGGAGTGGGTGACAATGAGCAGTTCTTC . TRBJ2-1 . TRBV7-2
CASSLSRGSTGELFF TGTGCCAGCAGTTTATCCCGGGGTTCCACCGGGGAGCTGTTTTTT . TRBJ2-2 . TRBV28
CASSHLEGRSETQYF TGTGCCAGCAGCCACTTGGAGGGCCGTTCGGAGACCCAGTACTTC . TRBJ2-5 . TRBV14
CASSSLRGASYEQYF TGTGCCAGCAGTTCCCTTCGGGGAGCCTCCTACGAGCAGTACTTC . TRBJ2-7 . TRBV27
CASRLSGTSNGYTF TGTGCCAGCAGACTATCCGGGACTAGTAATGGCTACACCTTC . TRBJ1-2 . TRBV28
CASSQGLAGVDTQYF TGCGCCAGCAGCCAAGGACTAGCGGGAGTGGATACGCAGTATTTT TRBD2 TRBJ2-3 . TRBV4-1
CARAGAGGPRTEQFF TGTGCTAGGGCCGGTGCGGGAGGGCCGAGGACTGAGCAGTTCTTC TRBD2 TRBJ2-1 . TRBV7-7
CASSRTGTETQYF TGTGCCAGCAGCCGTACGGGTACGGAGACCCAGTACTTC . TRBJ2-5 . TRBV7-9
CASSPSGGGNEQFF TGCGCCAGCAGCCCGAGCGGGGGGGGCAATGAGCAGTTCTTC TRBD2 TRBJ2-1 . TRBV5-1
CASSSPVDTQYF TGTGCCAGCAGTTCCCCTGTGGATACGCAGTATTTT . TRBJ2-3 . TRBV27
CASSPGETQYF TGTGCCAGCTCACCCGGAGAGACCCAGTACTTC . TRBJ2-5 . TRBV18
CASSGVQPGTGELFF TGTGCCAGCAGCGGGGTACAGCCGGGAACCGGGGAGCTGTTTTTT . TRBJ2-2 . TRBV16
CASREYSGTGYYEQYF TGTGCCAGCAGAGAATATTCCGGGACAGGTTACTACGAGCAGTACTTC TRBD1 TRBJ2-7 . TRBV28
CASSVRDSFTGELFF TGTGCCAGCAGTGTAAGGGACAGCTTTACCGGGGAGCTGTTTTTT TRBD1 TRBJ2-2 . TRBV2
CASRTGDGYTF TGTGCCAGCAGGACAGGGGATGGCTACACCTTC TRBD1 TRBJ1-2 . TRBV6-6
CASSLEQNTEAFF TGTGCCAGCAGTTTAGAGCAGAACACTGAAGCTTTCTTT . TRBJ1-1 few TRBV6-5
CASSRLSSEGGSQNEQFF TGCGCCAGCAGCCGCCTCTCGAGCGAGGGCGGGAGCCAGAATGAGCAGTTCTTC TRBD2 TRBJ2-1 . TRBV4-3
CASSYWTSTDTQYF TGTGCCAGCAGTTACTGGACTAGCACAGATACGCAGTATTTT . TRBJ2-3 . TRBV6-5
CASSAGPEYYEQYF TGCGCCAGCTCCGCAGGGCCGGAATACTACGAGCAGTACTTC . TRBJ2-7 . TRBV5-1
CASSERAGGSGNTIYF TGTGCCAGCAGTGAACGCGCGGGGGGGTCTGGAAACACCATATATTTT . TRBJ1-3 . TRBV6-1
CASSLTFRRSRRNTGELFF TGTGCCAGCAGCTTAACGTTTAGGAGGAGCAGGAGGAACACCGGGGAGCTGTTTTTT . TRBJ2-2 once TRBV7-3
CASRGQEARNEQFF TGTGCCAGCAGGGGACAGGAGGCAAGGAATGAGCAGTTCTTC TRBD1 TRBJ2-1 . TRBV27
CASSLTGGGEQYF TGTGCCAGCAGCCTGACAGGGGGAGGAGAGCAGTACTTC TRBD1 TRBJ2-7 . TRBV28
CASSESAGGRDTQYF TGTGCCAGCAGTGAATCCGCGGGAGGGCGAGATACGCAGTATTTT TRBD2 TRBJ2-3 . TRBV2
CASLLETQYF TGTGCCAGTTTACTAGAGACCCAGTACTTC . TRBJ2-5 . TRBV6-1
CASTARSGQGITEQYF TGTGCCAGCACCGCCCGGAGTGGACAGGGGATAACCGAGCAGTACTTC TRBD1 TRBJ2-7 . TRBV7-9
CASSSMGLALYEQYF TGTGCCAGCAGTTCGATGGGACTAGCGCTCTACGAGCAGTACTTC TRBD2 TRBJ2-7 once TRBV27
CASSPSGRDNEQFF TGCGCCAGCAGTCCTAGCGGGCGCGACAATGAGCAGTTCTTC TRBD2 TRBJ2-1 . TRBV10-2
CASSLGLTNTGELFF TGTGCCAGCAGTTTAGGACTAACGAACACCGGGGAGCTGTTTTTT . TRBJ2-2 . TRBV28